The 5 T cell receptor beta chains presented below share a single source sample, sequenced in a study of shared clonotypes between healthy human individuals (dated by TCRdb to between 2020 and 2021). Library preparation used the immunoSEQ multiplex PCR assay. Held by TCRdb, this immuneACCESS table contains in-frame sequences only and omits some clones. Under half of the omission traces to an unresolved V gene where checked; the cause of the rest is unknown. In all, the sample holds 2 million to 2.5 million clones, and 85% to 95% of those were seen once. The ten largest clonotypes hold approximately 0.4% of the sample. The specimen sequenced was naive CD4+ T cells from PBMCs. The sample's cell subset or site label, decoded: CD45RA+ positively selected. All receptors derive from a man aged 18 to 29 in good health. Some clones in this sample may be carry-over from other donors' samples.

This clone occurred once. CDR3 residues: CASSPVGTSGRGRSYEQYF. The DNA of the CDR3 is TGTGCCAGCAGCCCTGTGGGGACTAGCGGGAGGGGGAGAAGTTACGAGCAGTACTTC. This chain links TRBV11-2 with TRBJ2-7; 16 nucleotides match TRBD2. The V segment lost 5 bases and the J segment 4 bases; nucleotides outside the gene matches: 14. This CDR3 has 19 amino acids. Germline CDR1 SGHAT, CDR2 FQNNGV.

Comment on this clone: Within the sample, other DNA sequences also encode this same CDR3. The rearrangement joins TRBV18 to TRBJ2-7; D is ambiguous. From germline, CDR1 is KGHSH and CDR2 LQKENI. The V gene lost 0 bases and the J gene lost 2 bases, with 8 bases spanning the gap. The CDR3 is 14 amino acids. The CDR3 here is CASSPPSRPYEQYF. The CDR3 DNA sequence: TGTGCCAGCTCACCACCGTCAAGGCCCTACGAGCAGTACTTC. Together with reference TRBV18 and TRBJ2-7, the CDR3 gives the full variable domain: NAGVMQNPRHLVRRRGQEARLRCSPMKGHSHVYWYRQLPEEGLKFMVYLQKENIIDESGMPKERFSAEFPKEGPSILRIQQVVRGDSAAYFCASSPPSRPYEQYFGPGTRLTVT.

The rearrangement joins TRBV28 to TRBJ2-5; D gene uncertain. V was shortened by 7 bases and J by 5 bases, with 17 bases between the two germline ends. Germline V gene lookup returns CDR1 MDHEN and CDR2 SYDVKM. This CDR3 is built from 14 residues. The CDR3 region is CASNLGPAQETQYF. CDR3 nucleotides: TGTGCCAGCAATTTGGGCCCAGCTCAGGAGACCCAGTACTTC.

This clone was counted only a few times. The CDR3 nucleotides are TGTGCCAGCAAATTGACAGGGGCCACTGAAGCTTTCTTT. It is translated as CASKLTGATEAFF. The V call is TRBV2, the J call TRBJ1-1; TRBD1 matches 8 bases. The germline CDR1 and CDR2 sequences are SNHLY and FYNNEI. The CDR3 totals 13 residues. The trim removed 7 bases at V and 4 bases at J, leaving 5 bases unmatched.

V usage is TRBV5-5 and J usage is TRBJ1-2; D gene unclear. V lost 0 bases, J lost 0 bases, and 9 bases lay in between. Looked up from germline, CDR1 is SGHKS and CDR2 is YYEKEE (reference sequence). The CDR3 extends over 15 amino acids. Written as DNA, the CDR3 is TGTGCCAGCAGCTTGGGGCATGAAGCTAACTATGGCTACACCTTC. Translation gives CASSLGHEANYGYTF.